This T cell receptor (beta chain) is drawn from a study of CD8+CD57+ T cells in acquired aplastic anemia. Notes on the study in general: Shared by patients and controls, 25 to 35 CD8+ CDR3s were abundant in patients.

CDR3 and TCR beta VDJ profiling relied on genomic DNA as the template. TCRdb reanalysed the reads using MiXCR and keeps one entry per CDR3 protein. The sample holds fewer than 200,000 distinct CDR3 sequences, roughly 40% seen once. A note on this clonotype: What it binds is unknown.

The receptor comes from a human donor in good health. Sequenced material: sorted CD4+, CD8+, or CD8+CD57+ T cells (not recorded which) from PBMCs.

This CDR3 reads CATSDLRYGFEQFF. For the CDR3, the DNA is TGTGCCACCAGTGATTTGCGGTACGGGTTTGAGCAGTTCTTC. This chain connects TRBV24-1 to TRBJ2-1, with D hard to call. In germline, CDR1 is KGHDR, CDR2 SFDVKD. The ends were cut back, 0 bases at V and 9 bases at J, with 11 bases in the middle. This CDR3 is built from 14 residues.